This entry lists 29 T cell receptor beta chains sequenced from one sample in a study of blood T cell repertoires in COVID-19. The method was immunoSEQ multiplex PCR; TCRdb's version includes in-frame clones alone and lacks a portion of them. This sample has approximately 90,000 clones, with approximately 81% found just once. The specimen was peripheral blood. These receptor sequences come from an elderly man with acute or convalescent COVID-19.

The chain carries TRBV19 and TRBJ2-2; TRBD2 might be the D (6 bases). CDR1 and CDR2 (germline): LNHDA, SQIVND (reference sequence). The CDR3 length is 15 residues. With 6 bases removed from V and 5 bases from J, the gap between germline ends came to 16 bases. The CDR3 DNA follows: TGTGCCAGTAGGGGGGGACTGTTCAGAACCGGGGAGCTGTTTTTT. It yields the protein CASRGGLFRTGELFF.

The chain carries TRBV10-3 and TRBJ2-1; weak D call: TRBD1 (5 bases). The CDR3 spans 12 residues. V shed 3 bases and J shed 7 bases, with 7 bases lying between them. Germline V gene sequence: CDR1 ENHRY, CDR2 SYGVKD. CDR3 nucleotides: TGTGCCATCAGTGACAGGGAAAATGAGCAGTTCTTC. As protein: CAISDRENEQFF.

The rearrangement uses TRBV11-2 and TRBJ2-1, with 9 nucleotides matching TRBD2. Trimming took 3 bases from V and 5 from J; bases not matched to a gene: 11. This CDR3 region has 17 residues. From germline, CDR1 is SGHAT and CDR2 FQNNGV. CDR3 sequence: CASSLLRKTSGHNEQFF. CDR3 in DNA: TGTGCCAGCAGCTTGCTCCGGAAGACTAGCGGCCACAATGAGCAGTTCTTC.

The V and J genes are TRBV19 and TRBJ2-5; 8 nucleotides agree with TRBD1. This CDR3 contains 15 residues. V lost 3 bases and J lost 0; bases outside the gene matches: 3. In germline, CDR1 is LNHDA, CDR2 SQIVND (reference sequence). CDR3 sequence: CASSISQGDQETQYF. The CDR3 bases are TGTGCCAGTAGTATCTCACAGGGGGACCAAGAGACCCAGTACTTC.

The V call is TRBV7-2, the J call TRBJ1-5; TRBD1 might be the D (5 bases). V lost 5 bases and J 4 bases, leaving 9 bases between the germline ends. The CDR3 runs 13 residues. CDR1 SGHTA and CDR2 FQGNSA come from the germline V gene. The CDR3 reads CASSMDTNQPQHF. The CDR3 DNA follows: TGTGCCAGCAGCATGGACACAAATCAGCCCCAGCATTTT.

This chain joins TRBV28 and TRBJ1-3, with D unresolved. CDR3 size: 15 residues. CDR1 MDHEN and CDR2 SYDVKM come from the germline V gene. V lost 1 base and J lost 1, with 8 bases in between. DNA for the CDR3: TGTGCCAGCAGTTTATTAGGGAGGTCTGGAAACACCATATATTTT. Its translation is CASSLLGRSGNTIYF.

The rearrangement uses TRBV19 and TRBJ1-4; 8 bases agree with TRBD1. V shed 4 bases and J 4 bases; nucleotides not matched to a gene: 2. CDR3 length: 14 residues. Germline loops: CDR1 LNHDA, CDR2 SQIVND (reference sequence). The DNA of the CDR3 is TGTGCCAGTAGTAAAGGACAGGGTAATGAAAAACTGTTTTTT. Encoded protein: CASSKGQGNEKLFF.

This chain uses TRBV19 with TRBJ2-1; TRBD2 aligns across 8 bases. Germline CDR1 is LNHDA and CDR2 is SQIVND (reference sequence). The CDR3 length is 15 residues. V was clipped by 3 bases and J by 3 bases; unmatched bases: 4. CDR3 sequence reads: CASSMVAGFYNEQFF. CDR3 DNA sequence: TGTGCCAGTAGTATGGTAGCGGGGTTCTACAATGAGCAGTTCTTC.

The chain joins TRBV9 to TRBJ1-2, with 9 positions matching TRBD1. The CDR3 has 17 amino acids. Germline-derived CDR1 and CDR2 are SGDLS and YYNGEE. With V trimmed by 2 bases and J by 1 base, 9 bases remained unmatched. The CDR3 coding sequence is TGTGCCAGCAGCGTGAGCCCACAGGGGGCGGTTAACTATGGCTACACCTTC. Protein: CASSVSPQGAVNYGYTF.

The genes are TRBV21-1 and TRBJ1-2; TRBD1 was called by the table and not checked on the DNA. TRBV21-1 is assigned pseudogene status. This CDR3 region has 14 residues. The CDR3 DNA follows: TGTGCCAGCAGCAAAGGACAGGGGAACTATGGCTACACCTTC. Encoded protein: CASSKGQGNYGYTF.

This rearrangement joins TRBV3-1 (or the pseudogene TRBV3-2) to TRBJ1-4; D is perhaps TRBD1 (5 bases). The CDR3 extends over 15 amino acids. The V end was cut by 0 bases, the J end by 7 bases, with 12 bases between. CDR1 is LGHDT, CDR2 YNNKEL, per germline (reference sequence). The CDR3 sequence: CASSQDLGGGEKLFF. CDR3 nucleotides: TGTGCCAGCAGCCAAGATTTGGGGGGGGGTGAAAAACTGTTTTTT.

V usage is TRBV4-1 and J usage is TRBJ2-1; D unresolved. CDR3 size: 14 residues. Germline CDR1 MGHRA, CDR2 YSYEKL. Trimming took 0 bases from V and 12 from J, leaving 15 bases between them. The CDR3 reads CASSQDISPGGQFF. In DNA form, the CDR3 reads TGCGCCAGCAGCCAAGATATCTCCCCCGGTGGGCAGTTCTTC.

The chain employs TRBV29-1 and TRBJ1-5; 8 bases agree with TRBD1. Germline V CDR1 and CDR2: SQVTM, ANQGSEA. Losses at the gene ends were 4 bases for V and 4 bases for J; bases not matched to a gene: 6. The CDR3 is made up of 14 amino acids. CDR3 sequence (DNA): TGCAGCGTTGTAACAGGGGGGACGAATCAGCCCCAGCATTTT. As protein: CSVVTGGTNQPQHF.

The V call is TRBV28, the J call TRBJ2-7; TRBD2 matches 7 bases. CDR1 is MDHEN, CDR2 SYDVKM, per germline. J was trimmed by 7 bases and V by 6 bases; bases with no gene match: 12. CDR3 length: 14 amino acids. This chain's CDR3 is CASSLSGRAGEQYF. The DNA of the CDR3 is TGTGCCAGCAGCCTCTCGGGGAGGGCAGGGGAGCAGTACTTC.

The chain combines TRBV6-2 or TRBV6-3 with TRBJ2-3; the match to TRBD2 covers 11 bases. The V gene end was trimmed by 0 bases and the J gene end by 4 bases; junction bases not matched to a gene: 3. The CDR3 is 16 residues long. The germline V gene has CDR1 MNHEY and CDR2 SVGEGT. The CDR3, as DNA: TGTGCCAGCAGTTACTCGACTAGCGGGGTCTCAGATACGCAGTATTTT. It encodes CASSYSTSGVSDTQYF.

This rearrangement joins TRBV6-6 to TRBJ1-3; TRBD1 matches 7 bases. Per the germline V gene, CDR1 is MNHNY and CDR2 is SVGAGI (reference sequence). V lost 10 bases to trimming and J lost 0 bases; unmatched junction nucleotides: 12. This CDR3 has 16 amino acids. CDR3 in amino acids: CATRHQDRSSGNTIYF. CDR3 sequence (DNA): TGTGCCACCCGACACCAGGACAGGAGCTCTGGAAACACCATATATTTT.

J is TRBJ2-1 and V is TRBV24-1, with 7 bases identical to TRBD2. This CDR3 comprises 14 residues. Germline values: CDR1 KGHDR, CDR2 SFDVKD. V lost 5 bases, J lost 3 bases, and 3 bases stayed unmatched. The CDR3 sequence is CATSGLADYNEQFF. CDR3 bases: TGTGCCACCAGTGGTCTAGCGGACTACAATGAGCAGTTCTTC.

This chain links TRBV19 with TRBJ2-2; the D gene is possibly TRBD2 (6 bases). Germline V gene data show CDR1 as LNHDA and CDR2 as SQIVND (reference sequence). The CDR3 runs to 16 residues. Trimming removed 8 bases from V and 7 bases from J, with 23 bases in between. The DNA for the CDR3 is TGTGCCAGTCGGACGGGAGTAGGGTTTAATGGCGGGGAGCTGTTTTTT. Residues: CASRTGVGFNGGELFF.

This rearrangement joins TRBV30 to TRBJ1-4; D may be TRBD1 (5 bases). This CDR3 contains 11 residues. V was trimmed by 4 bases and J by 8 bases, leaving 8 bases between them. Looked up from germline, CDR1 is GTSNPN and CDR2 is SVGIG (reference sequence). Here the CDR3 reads CAWKTDEKLFF. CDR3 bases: TGTGCCTGGAAGACAGACGAAAAACTGTTTTTT. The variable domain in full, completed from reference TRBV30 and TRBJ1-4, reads SQTIHQWPATLVQPVGSPLSLECTVEGTSNPNLYWYRQAAGRGLQLLFYSVGIGQISSEVPQNLSASRPQDRQFILSSKKLLLSDSGFYLCAWKTDEKLFFGSGTQLSVL.

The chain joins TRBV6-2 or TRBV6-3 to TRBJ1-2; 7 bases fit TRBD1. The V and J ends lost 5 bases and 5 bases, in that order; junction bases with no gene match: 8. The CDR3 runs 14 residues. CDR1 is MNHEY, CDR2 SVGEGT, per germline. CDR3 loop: CASSPPGQLYGYTF. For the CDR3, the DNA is TGTGCCAGCAGTCCACCGGGACAGTTATATGGCTACACCTTC.

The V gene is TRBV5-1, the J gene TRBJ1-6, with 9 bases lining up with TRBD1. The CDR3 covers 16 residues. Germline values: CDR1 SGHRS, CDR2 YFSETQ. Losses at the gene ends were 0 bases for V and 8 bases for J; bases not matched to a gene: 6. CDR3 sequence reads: CASSLDPGTGHSPLHF. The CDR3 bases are TGCGCCAGCAGCTTGGATCCCGGGACAGGGCATTCACCCCTCCACTTT.

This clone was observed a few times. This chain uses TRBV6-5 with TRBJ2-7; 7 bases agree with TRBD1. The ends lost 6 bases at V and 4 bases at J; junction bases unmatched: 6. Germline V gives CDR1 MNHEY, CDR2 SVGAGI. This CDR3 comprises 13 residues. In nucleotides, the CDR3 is TGTGCCAGCAGAGGGGGCGGATTGTACGAGCAGTACTTC. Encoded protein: CASRGGGLYEQYF.

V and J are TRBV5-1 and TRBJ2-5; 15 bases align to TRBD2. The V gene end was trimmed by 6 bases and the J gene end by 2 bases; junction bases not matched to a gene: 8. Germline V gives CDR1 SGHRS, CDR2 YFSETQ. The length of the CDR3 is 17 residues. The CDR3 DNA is TGCGCCAGCACCGGGGGACTAGCGGGAGGTTATCAAGAGACCCAGTACTTC. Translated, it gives CASTGGLAGGYQETQYF. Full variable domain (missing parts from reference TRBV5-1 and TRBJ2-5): KAGVTQTPRYLIKTRGQQVTLSCSPISGHRSVSWYQQTPGQGLQFLFEYFSETQRNKGNFPGRFSGRQFSNSRSEMNVSTLELGDSALYLCASTGGLAGGYQETQYFGPGTRLLVL.

CDR3 amino acids: CAWSVLSGANEKLFF. Here the CDR3 DNA reads TGTGCCTGGAGTGTACTGTCGGGGGCTAATGAAAAACTGTTTTTT. The chain is built from TRBV30 and TRBJ1-4, with a weak D call TRBD1 (5 bases). From germline, CDR1 is GTSNPN and CDR2 SVGIG (reference sequence). Trimming took 0 bases from V and 3 from J, leaving 11 bases between them. The CDR3 runs to 15 residues.

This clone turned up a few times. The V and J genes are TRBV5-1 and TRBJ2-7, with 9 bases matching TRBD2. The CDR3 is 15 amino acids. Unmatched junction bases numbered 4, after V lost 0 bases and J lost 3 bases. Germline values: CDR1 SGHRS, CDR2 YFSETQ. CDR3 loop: CASSLDASGIYEQYF. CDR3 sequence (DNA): TGCGCCAGCAGCTTGGACGCTAGCGGGATCTACGAGCAGTACTTC.

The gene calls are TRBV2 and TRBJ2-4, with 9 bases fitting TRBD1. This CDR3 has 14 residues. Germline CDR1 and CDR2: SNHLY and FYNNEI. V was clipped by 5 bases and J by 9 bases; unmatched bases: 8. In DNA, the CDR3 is TGTGCCAGCAGTTTCCGGGACAGGGAGGTCATTCAGTACTTC. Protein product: CASSFRDREVIQYF.

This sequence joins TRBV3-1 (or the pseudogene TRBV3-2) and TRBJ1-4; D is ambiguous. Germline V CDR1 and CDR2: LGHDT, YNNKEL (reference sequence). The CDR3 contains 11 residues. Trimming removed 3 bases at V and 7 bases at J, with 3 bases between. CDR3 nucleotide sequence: TGTGCCAGCAGCCATAGTGAAAAACTGTTTTTT. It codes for CASSHSEKLFF.

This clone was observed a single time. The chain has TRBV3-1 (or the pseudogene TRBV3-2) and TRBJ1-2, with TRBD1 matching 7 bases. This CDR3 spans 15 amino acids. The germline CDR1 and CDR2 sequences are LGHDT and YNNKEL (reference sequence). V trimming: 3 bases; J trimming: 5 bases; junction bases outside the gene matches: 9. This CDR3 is CASSHTGQAGYGYTF. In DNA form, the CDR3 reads TGTGCCAGCAGCCACACCGGACAGGCAGGGTATGGCTACACCTTC.

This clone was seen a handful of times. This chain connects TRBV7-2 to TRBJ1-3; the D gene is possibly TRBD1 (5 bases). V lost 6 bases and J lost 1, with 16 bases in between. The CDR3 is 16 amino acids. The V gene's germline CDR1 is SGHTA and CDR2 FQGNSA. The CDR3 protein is CASRLTGGGSGNTIYF. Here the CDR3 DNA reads TGTGCCAGCAGGCTCACCGGTGGGGGGTCTGGAAACACCATATATTTT.